These 20 T cell receptor beta chains originate from one sample sequenced in a study of cytomegalovirus exposure and HLA in healthy donors. Both 60 Vbeta primers and 13 Jbeta primers went into the PCR. Sequenced by immunoSEQ multiplex PCR; TCRdb stores in-frame clones only, minus some. The data contain about 150,000 clones, roughly 72% of them seen just once; the ten biggest clones take up around 1.9%. The sequenced material came from PBMCs. These receptors originate from a man aged 25-40 years in good health and CMV-seronegative.

This sequence joins TRBV4-3 and TRBJ1-2; no clear D. CDR3 length: 15 amino acids. The germline gives CDR1 LGHNA, CDR2 YSLEER. The V and J ends lost 0 bases and 1 base respectively, with 9 bases between them. The DNA of the CDR3 is TGCGCCAGCAGCCAAGACGAGGGCGATAACTATGGCTACACCTTC. Amino acid sequence: CASSQDEGDNYGYTF.

This clone was found a few times. The rearrangement uses TRBV28 and TRBJ2-2; 11 bases map to TRBD2. Germline V gives CDR1 MDHEN, CDR2 SYDVKM. V trimming: 6 bases; J trimming: 4 bases; junction bases outside the gene matches: 13. The CDR3 is made up of 18 amino acids. CDR3 coding DNA: TGTGCCAGCAGCGGGGGTAGCGGGGGGGCCTTTAGCACCGGGGAGCTGTTTTTT. This encodes CASSGGSGGAFSTGELFF. Together with reference TRBV28 and TRBJ2-2, the CDR3 gives the full variable domain: DVKVTQSSRYLVKRTGEKVFLECVQDMDHENMFWYRQDPGLGLRLIYFSYDVKMKEKGDIPEGYSVSREKKERFSLILESASTNQTSMYLCASSGGSGGAFSTGELFFGEGSRLTVL.

V and J are TRBV6-5 and TRBJ1-6; 7 bases agree with TRBD1. CDR1 and CDR2 (germline): MNHEY, SVGAGI. Trimming took 6 bases from V and 13 from J; bases not matched to a gene: 9. The CDR3 has 13 amino acids. CDR3 coding DNA: TGTGCCAGCAGCCGACAGGGTACGGTGCCCCTCCACTTT. Translated, it gives CASSRQGTVPLHF.

V is TRBV7-9 and J is TRBJ2-5, with TRBD2 identical over 8 bases. The CDR3 sequence is 16 residues long. The germline CDR1 and CDR2 sequences are SEHNR and FQNEAQ (reference sequence). V gave up 5 bases and J gave up 0 bases; unmatched junction bases: 8. The CDR3 spells CASSPGGRGDQETQYF. The DNA for the CDR3 is TGTGCCAGCAGCCCGGGGGGGCGGGGGGACCAAGAGACCCAGTACTTC.

Only a few counts were recorded for this clone. This chain links TRBV25-1 with TRBJ1-2; the match to TRBD1 covers 7 bases. Germline lookup yields CDR1 MGHDK and CDR2 SYGVNS. The CDR3 consists of 15 residues. V lost 1 base to trimming and J lost 7 bases; unmatched junction nucleotides: 9. This CDR3 reads CASSELGDSFVGYTF. The CDR3 region has the DNA TGTGCCAGCAGTGAATTAGGGGACAGTTTCGTTGGCTACACCTTC.

The chain joins TRBV2 to TRBJ2-3, with D hard to call. Germline V gives CDR1 SNHLY, CDR2 FYNNEI. With 7 bases removed from V and 0 bases from J, the gap between germline ends came to 5 bases. The CDR3 contains 12 residues. The CDR3 here is CASKISTDTQYF. The DNA of the CDR3 is TGTGCCAGCAAAATAAGCACAGATACGCAGTATTTT.

The chain couples TRBV6-5 to TRBJ1-1; TRBD1 agrees at 8 bases. V shed 1 base, J shed 2 bases, and the junction held 6 bases outside the gene matches. Germline V gene data show CDR1 as MNHEY and CDR2 as SVGAGI. There are 16 residues in the CDR3. Here the CDR3 reads CASSYFPGQVNTEAFF. CDR3 bases: TGTGCCAGCAGTTACTTTCCGGGACAGGTCAACACTGAAGCTTTCTTT.

The chain combines TRBV5-6 with TRBJ1-1; possibly TRBD1 for D (5 bases). The CDR3 spans 14 residues. The germline V gene encodes CDR1 SGHDT and CDR2 YYEEEE. Trimming pared 0 bases from V and 4 bases from J, leaving 10 bases between. CDR3 region: CASSLARAATEAFF. In DNA form, the CDR3 reads TGTGCCAGCAGCTTGGCCAGGGCCGCCACTGAAGCTTTCTTT.

The chain is built from TRBV9 and TRBJ1-2, with D unresolved. Trimming removed 0 bases from V and 4 bases from J, with 16 bases in between. The CDR3 covers 16 residues. Germline CDR1 reads SGDLS; CDR2 reads YYNGEE. CDR3 DNA: TGTGCCAGCAGCGTAGTAAATGATGAGGGAGGCTATGGCTACACCTTC. It yields the protein CASSVVNDEGGYGYTF. Supplemented by reference TRBV9 and TRBJ1-2, the full variable domain reads DSGVTQTPKHLITATGQRVTLRCSPRSGDLSVYWYQQSLDQGLQFLIQYYNGEERAKGNILERFSAQQFPDLHSELNLSSLELGDSALYFCASSVVNDEGGYGYTFGSGTRLTVV.

The gene calls are TRBV6-5 and TRBJ2-3; TRBD1 matches 7 bases. Germline-derived CDR1 and CDR2 are MNHEY and SVGAGI. The CDR3 has 14 residues. Losses at the gene ends were 0 bases for V and 3 bases for J; bases not matched to a gene: 0. The CDR3 DNA reads TGTGCCAGCAGTTACTCACAGGGGACAGATACGCAGTATTTT. Translation: CASSYSQGTDTQYF.

V usage is TRBV15 and J usage is TRBJ1-2; D gene unclear. Looked up from germline, CDR1 is LNHNV and CDR2 is YYDKDF (reference sequence). CDR3 length: 15 amino acids. With 0 bases removed from V and 6 bases from J, the gap between germline ends came to 14 bases. CDR3 loop: CATSRDQMYGNGYTF. The CDR3 nucleotides read TGTGCCACCAGCAGAGATCAGATGTATGGCAATGGCTACACCTTC.

The chain has TRBV13 and TRBJ1-4; no clear D. This CDR3 spans 15 amino acids. CDR1 is PRHDT and CDR2 is FYEKMQ in the germline V gene (reference sequence). The V gene lost 2 bases and the J gene lost 0 bases, with 7 bases spanning the gap. The CDR3 spells CASSLNSATNEKLFF. The DNA for the CDR3 is TGTGCCAGCAGCTTAAACAGTGCAACTAATGAAAAACTGTTTTTT.

The gene calls are TRBV19 and TRBJ1-1; D remains ambiguous. CDR3 length equals 14 residues. Germline lookup yields CDR1 LNHDA and CDR2 SQIVND (reference sequence). Trimming removed 3 bases from V and 7 bases from J, with 15 bases in between. CDR3 DNA: TGTGCCAGTAGTATGGGAGGTCTCAGATTTGAAGCTTTCTTT. Translation: CASSMGGLRFEAFF.

The chain links TRBV7-9 to TRBJ1-1; 8 bases align to TRBD1. Germline trimming cut 5 bases from V and 1 base from J; bases unmatched to any gene: 6. The germline CDR1 and CDR2 sequences are SEHNR and FQNEAQ (reference sequence). CDR3 size: 15 residues. The CDR3 here is CASSLGTGENTEAFF. DNA of the CDR3: TGTGCCAGCAGCCTCGGGACAGGCGAGAACACTGAAGCTTTCTTT.

The J gene is TRBJ2-6, the V gene TRBV5-6, with 8 bases fitting TRBD1. The V and J ends lost 4 bases and 5 bases, in that order; junction bases with no gene match: 5. This CDR3 comprises 15 residues. The germline V gene encodes CDR1 SGHDT and CDR2 YYEEEE. The DNA of the CDR3 is TGTGCCAGCAGCGGCAGGGGGCTCTGGGCCAACGTCCTGACTTTC. The encoded protein is CASSGRGLWANVLTF.

The CDR3 is CASSYEPGKEIETQYF. Written as DNA, the CDR3 is TGTGCCAGCAGTTACGAGCCAGGCAAAGAAATCGAGACCCAGTACTTC. V and J are TRBV6-5 and TRBJ2-5; D remains unclear. The length of the CDR3 is 16 residues. The germline V and J ends were trimmed by 2 bases and 5 bases, with 18 bases remaining between them. Germline V gene data show CDR1 as MNHEY and CDR2 as SVGAGI.

This clone turned up a few times. This sequence joins TRBV21-1 and TRBJ1-1; the table's D call TRBD1 went unverified against the DNA. TRBV21-1 is a pseudogene. This CDR3 comprises 16 residues. As DNA, the CDR3 is TGTGCCAGCCCAGGACAGGGTCCGGTTTCGAACACTGAAGCTTTCTTT. This translates into CASPGQGPVSNTEAFF.

The rearrangement joins TRBV27 to TRBJ1-6; TRBD1 is a possible D gene (5 bases). The CDR3 has 17 amino acids. Trimming cost V 1 base and J 0 bases, with 10 bases left between them. In germline, CDR1 is MNHEY, CDR2 SMNVEV (reference sequence). The CDR3 loop reads CASSLYQGPSYNSPLHF. In nucleotides, the CDR3 is TGTGCCAGCAGTTTATACCAGGGCCCCTCCTATAATTCACCCCTCCACTTT.

This clone was counted once. The chain uses TRBV4-2 and TRBJ2-2; TRBD1 matches at 7 bases. Germline V gene sequence: CDR1 LGHNA, CDR2 YNFKEQ. Trimming removed 3 bases from V and 6 bases from J; junction bases left unmatched: 7. The CDR3 runs 15 residues. The chain's CDR3 is CASSQGDRVAGELFF. In DNA, the CDR3 is TGTGCCAGCAGCCAGGGAGACAGGGTGGCCGGGGAGCTGTTTTTT.

This clone showed up just once. V usage is TRBV5-6 and J usage is TRBJ2-7, with D possibly TRBD2 on 6 matching bases. The V end was cut by 4 bases, the J end by 3 bases, with 14 bases between. There are 14 residues in the CDR3. The germline gives CDR1 SGHDT, CDR2 YYEEEE. Here the CDR3 reads CASSPEAGIYEQYF. Here the CDR3 DNA reads TGTGCCAGCAGCCCCGAGGCGGGAATCTACGAGCAGTACTTC.